This TCR beta chain was captured in a study of T-cell reconstitution after alpha-beta-depleted transplantation in children. Concerning this clonotype itself: The antigen is unknown.

The CDR3 sequence is 12 residues long. Deletions cut 2 bases from V and 0 bases from J, with 2 bases between. The germline gives CDR1 GTSNPN, CDR2 SVGIG (reference sequence). Study-wide points: There were reportedly several hundred expanded graft clones from which alpha-beta T cells came about two months after transplant.

The authors prepared the TCRbeta library with unique molecular identifiers. TCRdb re-called the PCR reads through MiXCR, storing one row per CDR3 protein. This table holds about 580,000 distinct CDR3 sequences, roughly 23% found once. The sequence was obtained from a boy less than two years old who had a stem cell transplant for acute myeloid leukemia, so the T cells may come from the graft donor. Sample: PBMCs, mostly from graft donor cells, taken 360 days after TCRalphabeta/CD19-depleted stem cell transplant. The chain combines TRBV30 with TRBJ2-1; D is undetermined. CDR3 residues: CAWSPSYNEQFF. The CDR3 DNA is TGTGCCTGGAGTCCCTCCTACAATGAGCAGTTCTTC.